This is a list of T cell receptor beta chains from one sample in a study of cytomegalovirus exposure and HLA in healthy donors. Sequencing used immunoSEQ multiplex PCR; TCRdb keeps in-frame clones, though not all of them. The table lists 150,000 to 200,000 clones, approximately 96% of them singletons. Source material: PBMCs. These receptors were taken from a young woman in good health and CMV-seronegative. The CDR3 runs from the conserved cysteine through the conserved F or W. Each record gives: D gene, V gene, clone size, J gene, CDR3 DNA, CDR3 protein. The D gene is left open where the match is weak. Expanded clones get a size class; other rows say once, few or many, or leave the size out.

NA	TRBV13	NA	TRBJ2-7	TGTGCCAGCAACATACTAGGTCGCGAGCAGTACTTC	CASNILGREQYF
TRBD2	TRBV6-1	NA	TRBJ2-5	TGTGCCAGCAGTGAACTAGCGGGGGGGCCTCAGGAGACCCAGTACTTC	CASSELAGGPQETQYF
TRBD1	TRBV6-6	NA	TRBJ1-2	TGTGCCAGCAGTTACCCCGACAGGGGGGACTATGGCTACACCTTC	CASSYPDRGDYGYTF
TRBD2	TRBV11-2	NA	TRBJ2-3	TGTGCCAGCAGCCACTGGGACTATGCCACAGATACGCAGTATTTT	CASSHWDYATDTQYF
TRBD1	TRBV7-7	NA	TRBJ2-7	TGTGCTAGCAGCCCGACAGGGGGATCCTACGAGCAGTACTTC	CASSPTGGSYEQYF
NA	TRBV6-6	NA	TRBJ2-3	TGTGCCAGCAGTTACTCGGGCGGACACGCAGATACGCAGTATTTT	CASSYSGGHADTQYF
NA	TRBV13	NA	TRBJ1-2	TGTGCCAGCAGCTTGGCAAGTGATGGCTACACCTTC	CASSLASDGYTF
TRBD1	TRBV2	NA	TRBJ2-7	TGTGCCAGCAGTAGGGACAGGGGCTACGAGCAGTACTTC	CASSRDRGYEQYF
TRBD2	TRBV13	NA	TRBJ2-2	TGTGCCAGCAGCTTACGTCGTCTAGCGGGGGGCCGGGGCACCGGGGAGCTGTTTTTT	CASSLRRLAGGRGTGELFF
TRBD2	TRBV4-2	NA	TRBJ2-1	TGTGCCAGCAGCCAAGGACTAGCGGGACTTGTGGGCAATGAGCAGTTCTTC	CASSQGLAGLVGNEQFF
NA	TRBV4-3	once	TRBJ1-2	TGCGCCAGCAGCGAGACAGCCATCGATGGCTACACCTTC	CASSETAIDGYTF